This entry is about one T cell receptor beta chain. Its cognate antigen is unknown. The record originates from a study of shared clonotypes between healthy human individuals. In the study overall: Researchers drew samples from two women and a few men aged 18 to 49. Study-wide findings and caveats: Researchers sampled blood only, noting tissue repertoires likely differ. Around 5.4% of naive CD4 clonotypes were common to a handful of donors.

With V trimmed by 1 base and J by 5 bases, 2 bases remained unmatched. This CDR3 spans 17 amino acids. Germline V gives CDR1 MGHDK, CDR2 SYGVNS. A deep-level run was used for the assay. Produced via immunoSEQ multiplex PCR; TCRdb's table is partial and in-frame only. Seen here are approximately 1.1 million clones, more than 75% observed once, and the top ten hold approximately 0.56%. The receptor's source is a man between 18 and 29 years old in good health. Some clones in this sample may be carry-over from other donors' samples. Material for sequencing was memory CD4+ T cells from PBMCs. Regarding subset: CD45RA-negative fraction. This rearrangement joins TRBV25-1 to TRBJ2-2, with TRBD2 identical over 15 bases. CDR3 region: CASSEWTSGRGTGELFF. The CDR3 DNA follows: TGTGCCAGCAGTGAATGGACTAGCGGGAGGGGGACCGGGGAGCTGTTTTTT.